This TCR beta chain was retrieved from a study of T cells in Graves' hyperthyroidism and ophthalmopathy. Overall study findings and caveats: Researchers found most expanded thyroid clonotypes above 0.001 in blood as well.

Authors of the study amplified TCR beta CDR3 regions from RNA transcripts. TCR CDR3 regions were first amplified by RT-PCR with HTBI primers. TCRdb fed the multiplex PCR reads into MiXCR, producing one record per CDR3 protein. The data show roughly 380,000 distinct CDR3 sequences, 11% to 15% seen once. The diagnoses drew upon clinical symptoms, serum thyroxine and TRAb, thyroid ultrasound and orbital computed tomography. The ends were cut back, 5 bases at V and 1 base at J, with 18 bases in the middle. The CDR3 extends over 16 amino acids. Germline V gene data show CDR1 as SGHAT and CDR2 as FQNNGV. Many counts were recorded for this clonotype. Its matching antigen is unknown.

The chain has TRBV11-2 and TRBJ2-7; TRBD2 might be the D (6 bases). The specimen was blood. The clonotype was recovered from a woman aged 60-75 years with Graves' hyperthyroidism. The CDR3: CASSLQWGESSYEQYF. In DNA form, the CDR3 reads TGTGCCAGCAGCCTCCAATGGGGGGAGAGTTCCTACGAGCAGTACTTC.